The 28 T cell receptor beta chains given below trace back to one sample, sequenced in a study of response to subunit inactivated influenza vaccine (dated by TCRdb to 2017 to 2018). The method behind the library was RT-PCR. TCRdb lists the instrument as Illumina HiSeq 2500. Through fastp at Q25 and MiXCR, TCRdb rebuilt clones from the public reads, retaining in-frame beta chains. Identical CDR3 proteins give one entry, which carries the most common genes and DNA. For this sample there are a few hundred thousand distinct CDR3 sequences; around 15% appear just once. Around 10% of the sample rests with the top ten. The source was PBMCs from blood, collected approximately 13 days after vaccination. These receptors originate from a man aged 50-59 years who received an inactivated influenza vaccine. Donor details come from another sample of the same person, matched by shared clones.

The CDR3 DNA sequence: TGTGCCAGCAGCCCTAGGGGCGATAATTCACCCCTCCACTTT. It specifies CASSPRGDNSPLHF. The chain links TRBV3-1 to TRBJ1-6; maybe TRBD1 (5 bases). V was pared by 4 bases and J by 5 bases, with 9 bases between. This CDR3 spans 14 amino acids. CDR1 is LGHDT and CDR2 is YNNKEL in the germline V gene (reference sequence).

This clonotype was detected a few times. The chain couples TRBV7-2 to TRBJ2-5; 9 bases agree with TRBD1. This CDR3 is 15 amino acids long. In germline, CDR1 is SGHTA, CDR2 FQGNSA. Trimming cost V 5 bases and J 3 bases; bases outside gene matches: 7. CDR3 protein: CASSRLWDREETQYF. In DNA form, the CDR3 reads TGTGCCAGCAGCCGACTCTGGGACAGGGAAGAGACCCAGTACTTC.

This chain links TRBV7-2 with TRBJ2-7, with D unresolved. V was trimmed by 0 bases and J by 0 bases, leaving 9 bases between them. CDR3 length: 15 residues. Germline V gene lookup returns CDR1 SGHTA and CDR2 FQGNSA. CDR3 sequence (DNA): TGTGCCAGCAGCTTAGCAGCGACGAGCTCCTACGAGCAGTACTTC. Amino acid sequence: CASSLAATSSYEQYF.

The chain is built from TRBV7-2 and TRBJ2-7, with 12 bases matching TRBD2. This CDR3 spans 17 amino acids. The V segment lost 4 bases and the J segment 5 bases; nucleotides outside the gene matches: 12. Germline CDR1 is SGHTA and CDR2 is FQGNSA. The CDR3 region is CASSSRLAGVNFHEQYF. Here the CDR3 DNA reads TGTGCCAGCAGCTCGCGACTAGCGGGAGTGAACTTCCACGAGCAGTACTTC.

This clonotype appeared many times. The gene calls are TRBV21-1 and TRBJ2-5; TRBD1, the table's D call, was not compared with the DNA. TRBV21-1 is a documented pseudogene. The length of the CDR3 is 14 residues. CDR3 nucleotide sequence: TGTGCCAGCAGCGGAACGGACAGTCAAGAGACCCAGTACTTC. Its translation: CASSGTDSQETQYF.

The V gene is TRBV9, the J gene TRBJ1-5, with D tentatively TRBD1 (5 bases). CDR3 length equals 14 residues. Trimming shortened V by 0 bases and J by 4 bases, and 8 bases separated the two germline ends. Germline V gene sequence: CDR1 SGDLS, CDR2 YYNGEE. The CDR3, as DNA: TGTGCCAGCAGCGTAGGGGGACCGAATCAGCCCCAGCATTTT. Residues: CASSVGGPNQPQHF.

This rearrangement joins TRBV20-1 to TRBJ1-5; the D is unclear. The germline V and J ends were trimmed by 4 bases and 9 bases, with 13 bases remaining between them. Germline CDR1 reads DFQATT; CDR2 reads SNEGSKA (reference sequence). The CDR3 sequence is 12 residues long. DNA for the CDR3: TGCAGTGCTACCGGAGGAGGGAGGCCCCAGCATTTT. It specifies CSATGGGRPQHF.

J is TRBJ2-1 and V is TRBV5-1, with 9 bases aligning to TRBD2. This CDR3 has 17 amino acids. The V gene's germline CDR1 is SGHRS and CDR2 YFSETQ. With V trimmed by 0 bases and J by 0 bases, 4 bases remained unmatched. CDR3 sequence reads: CASSLERGDSSYNEQFF. Here the CDR3 DNA reads TGCGCCAGCAGCTTGGAGCGGGGGGACAGCTCCTACAATGAGCAGTTCTTC.

This clonotype was counted a few times. J is TRBJ2-5 and V is TRBV6-5, with no clear D. The CDR3 runs 16 residues. Germline CDR1 MNHEY, CDR2 SVGAGI. Trimming took off 6 bases at V and 4 bases at J, with 21 bases between the two ends. CDR3 bases: TGTGCCAGCAGCTCCTCCGCACCGGGCGCCTTAGAGACCCAGTACTTC. Protein sequence: CASSSSAPGALETQYF.

The chain is built from TRBV11-2 and TRBJ2-1; D is tentatively TRBD1 or TRBD2 (5 bases each). V lost 5 bases, J lost 8 bases, and 31 bases lay in between. This CDR3 comprises 19 residues. Germline V lookup: CDR1 SGHAT, CDR2 FQNNGV. The CDR3 DNA is TGTGCCAGCAGCCTATTATTACAAATTAGGGCAGGGAGTCCGGATGAGCAGTTCTTC. It is translated as CASSLLLQIRAGSPDEQFF.

This clonotype came up many times. This chain joins TRBV20-1 and TRBJ2-5; no reliable D call. The germline V gene encodes CDR1 DFQATT and CDR2 SNEGSKA (reference sequence). V was clipped by 3 bases and J by 4 bases, with 15 bases between them. The CDR3 has 14 amino acids. CDR3 region: CSARSPRLRETQYF. As DNA, the CDR3 is TGCAGTGCTAGGTCGCCGCGCCTGAGAGAGACCCAGTACTTC.

V is TRBV23-1 and J is TRBJ1-4, with D possibly TRBD1 on 5 matching bases. TRBV23-1 has ORF status, its function being uncertain. This CDR3 is 17 amino acids long. V dropped 0 bases and J dropped 3 bases, with 14 bases sitting between them. The CDR3: CASSQSTDQSSNEKLFF. CDR3 nucleotides: TGCGCCAGCAGTCAATCGACAGACCAGTCTTCTAATGAAAAACTGTTTTTT.

The chain recombines TRBV6-1 with TRBJ2-3; 9 bases line up with TRBD1. Germline values: CDR1 MNHNS, CDR2 SASEGT. The length of the CDR3 is 13 residues. With 6 bases clipped from V and 8 bases from J, the junction kept 6 bases outside the gene matches. CDR3 loop: CASRRDRVGTQYF. CDR3 DNA sequence: TGTGCCAGCAGGCGGGACAGGGTCGGTACGCAGTATTTT.

The chain is built from TRBV28 and TRBJ1-1; perhaps TRBD1 as D (5 bases). CDR1 and CDR2 from the germline V gene are MDHEN and SYDVKM. The CDR3 totals 14 residues. V lost 5 bases to trimming and J lost 4 bases, with 14 bases between them. The CDR3 loop reads CASSPPWGVTEAFF. In DNA form, the CDR3 reads TGTGCCAGCAGTCCGCCCTGGGGGGTCACTGAAGCTTTCTTT. Drawing the rest from reference TRBV28 and TRBJ1-1, the complete variable domain is DVKVTQSSRYLVKRTGEKVFLECVQDMDHENMFWYRQDPGLGLRLIYFSYDVKMKEKGDIPEGYSVSREKKERFSLILESASTNQTSMYLCASSPPWGVTEAFFGQGTRLTVV.

This clonotype was counted a few times. CDR3 nucleotide sequence: TGTGCCAGCAGCAAGGGACAGGGCCGAACCGGGGAGCTGTTTTTT. Protein product: CASSKGQGRTGELFF. This chain connects TRBV7-2 to TRBJ2-2, with 9 bases identical to TRBD1. Germline CDR1 and CDR2: SGHTA and FQGNSA. The trim removed 5 bases at V and 5 bases at J, leaving 6 bases unmatched. The CDR3 is 15 residues long.

The V call is TRBV2, the J call TRBJ1-5; D not resolved. Trimming shortened V by 6 bases and J by 7 bases, and 7 bases separated the two germline ends. From germline, CDR1 is SNHLY and CDR2 FYNNEI. The CDR3 has 11 residues. CDR3 DNA: TGTGCCAGCAGGCGGGGACAGCCCCAGCATTTT. It translates to CASRRGQPQHF.

Details on this clonotype: One end of the junction does not line up with germline, which may come from a read error. The chain recombines TRBV27 with TRBJ1-5; 7 nucleotides align to TRBD1. Germline assignment: CDR1 MNHEY and CDR2 SMNVEV (reference sequence). The CDR3 length is 14 residues. CDR3 residues: CASSLIGGNQPQHF. The CDR3 coding sequence is TGTGCCAGCAGTTTGATAGGGGGCAACCAGCCCCAGCATTTT.

The genes are TRBV14 and TRBJ2-3, with D perhaps TRBD1 (6 bases). The V end lost 2 bases, the J end lost 0 bases, and 12 bases lay between the germline ends. This CDR3 is 16 amino acids long. Germline assignment: CDR1 SGHDN and CDR2 FVKESK. CDR3 residues: CASSQIGQFSTDTQYF. The DNA for the CDR3 is TGTGCCAGCAGCCAAATCGGACAGTTTAGCACAGATACGCAGTATTTT.

J is TRBJ1-5 and V is TRBV6-2 or TRBV6-3; D possibly corresponds to TRBD1 (5 bases). The CDR3 spans 16 residues. The germline CDR1 and CDR2 sequences are MNHEY and SVGEGT. Trimming removed 0 bases from V and 1 base from J, with 10 bases in between. This CDR3 is CASSYSQGGSNQPQHF. Here the CDR3 DNA reads TGTGCCAGCAGTTACTCTCAGGGTGGAAGCAATCAGCCCCAGCATTTT.

This clonotype was counted between two and nine times. The V gene is TRBV7-8, the J gene TRBJ2-4; perhaps TRBD1 as D (5 bases). From germline, CDR1 is SGHVS and CDR2 FQNEAQ. This CDR3 has 16 residues. The V and J ends lost 3 bases and 0 bases respectively, with 12 bases between them. The CDR3 sequence is CASSFDRSIAKNIQYF. CDR3 in DNA: TGTGCCAGCAGCTTTGACAGATCGATAGCCAAAAACATTCAGTACTTC.

The V and J genes are TRBV5-1 and TRBJ2-3; 7 nucleotides align to TRBD2. CDR3 length: 15 residues. V dropped 2 bases and J dropped 3; count of bases not matched to a gene: 6. Germline CDR1 SGHRS, CDR2 YFSETQ. DNA for the CDR3: TGCGCCAGCAGCTTCGCGGGAGCAAGGACAGATACGCAGTATTTT. This gives the protein CASSFAGARTDTQYF.

The chain joins TRBV11-2 to TRBJ1-2; TRBD1 aligns across 7 bases. The germline CDR1 and CDR2 sequences are SGHAT and FQNNGV. CDR3 length: 16 amino acids. The V gene end was trimmed by 4 bases and the J gene end by 3 bases; junction bases not matched to a gene: 11. The CDR3 bases are TGTGCCAGCAGCTCAGCGCTCAACAGGGGTCACTATGGCTACACCTTC. Translating gives CASSSALNRGHYGYTF.

The rearrangement links TRBV2 to TRBJ1-1; no firm D call. Per the germline V gene, CDR1 is SNHLY and CDR2 is FYNNEI. CDR3 length equals 13 residues. Trimming took off 6 bases at V and 4 bases at J, with 12 bases between the two ends. The CDR3 is CASRDLEGTEAFF. The CDR3 DNA sequence: TGTGCCAGCAGGGACTTAGAAGGCACTGAAGCTTTCTTT.

This clonotype has a count of ten or more. The chain carries TRBV28 and TRBJ2-1; 8 bases map to TRBD1. The CDR3 contains 15 residues. Trimming removed 8 bases from V and 4 bases from J; junction bases left unmatched: 10. Germline V CDR1 and CDR2: MDHEN, SYDVKM. CDR3 DNA: TGTGCCAGCGCACCAGGGACAGGAAATTACAATGAGCAGTTCTTC. Encoded protein: CASAPGTGNYNEQFF.

CDR3 amino acids: CSALEGGRGAEKLFF. The CDR3 DNA follows: TGCAGTGCCCTCGAAGGGGGGAGAGGGGCTGAAAAACTGTTTTTT. This chain joins TRBV20-1 and TRBJ1-4; tentatively, D is TRBD1 (6 bases). V lost 6 bases, J lost 7 bases, and 21 bases lay in between. The germline CDR1 and CDR2 sequences are DFQATT and SNEGSKA (reference sequence). This CDR3 is 15 amino acids long.

The J gene is TRBJ1-1, the V gene TRBV28; 9 nucleotides match TRBD1. The V gene's germline CDR1 is MDHEN and CDR2 SYDVKM. The J segment lost 1 base and the V segment lost 6 bases, leaving 6 bases of the junction unmatched. The CDR3 runs to 15 residues. CDR3 amino acids: CASSHRDRANTEAFF. DNA for the CDR3: TGTGCCAGCAGCCACCGGGACAGGGCGAACACTGAAGCTTTCTTT.

The rearrangement uses TRBV10-3 and TRBJ2-1, with TRBD1 identical over 10 bases. Trimming at V came to 2 bases and at J to 4 bases, leaving 5 bases not matched to a gene. CDR1 is ENHRY, CDR2 SYGVKD, per germline. CDR3 length: 16 amino acids. CDR3 sequence: CAISEPGTGAYNEQFF. CDR3 coding DNA: TGTGCCATCAGTGAGCCCGGGACAGGGGCATACAATGAGCAGTTCTTC.

The chain couples TRBV20-1 to TRBJ2-3, with D perhaps being TRBD1 or TRBD2 (6 bases each). The CDR3 is made up of 14 amino acids. Germline loops: CDR1 DFQATT, CDR2 SNEGSKA (reference sequence). The V gene lost 2 bases and the J gene lost 5 bases, with 14 bases spanning the gap. CDR3 region: CSARTGAGGDTQYF. The CDR3 region has the DNA TGCAGTGCTAGAACGGGGGCGGGCGGAGATACGCAGTATTTT.